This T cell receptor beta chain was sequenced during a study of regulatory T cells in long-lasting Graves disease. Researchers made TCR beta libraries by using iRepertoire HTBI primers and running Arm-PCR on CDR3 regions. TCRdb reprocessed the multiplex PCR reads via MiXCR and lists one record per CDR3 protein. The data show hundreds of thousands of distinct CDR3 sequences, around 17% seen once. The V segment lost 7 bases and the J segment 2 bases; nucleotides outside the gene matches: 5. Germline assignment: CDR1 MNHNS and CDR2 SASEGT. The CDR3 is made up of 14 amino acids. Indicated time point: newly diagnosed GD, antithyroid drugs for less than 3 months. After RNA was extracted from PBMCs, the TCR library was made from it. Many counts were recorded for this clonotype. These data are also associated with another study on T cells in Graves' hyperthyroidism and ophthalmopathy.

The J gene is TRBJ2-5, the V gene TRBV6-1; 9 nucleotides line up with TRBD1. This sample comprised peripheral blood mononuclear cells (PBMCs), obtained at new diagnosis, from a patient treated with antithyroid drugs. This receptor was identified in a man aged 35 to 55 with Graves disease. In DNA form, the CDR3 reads TGTGCCAGCACGGACAGGGGATTTCAAGAGACCCAGTACTTC. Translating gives CASTDRGFQETQYF.